This T cell receptor (beta chain) was found in a study of control samples from healthy donors and cancer patients. The CDR3 length is 14 residues. CDR1 MNHEY and CDR2 SVGAGI come from the germline V gene. With V trimmed by 6 bases and J by 5 bases, 6 bases remained unmatched. Here immunoSEQ multiplex PCR was the method, and the copy in TCRdb shows in-frame clones only, minus some. The sample contains around 190,000 clones, roughly 89% of which appear only once. Material: blood. J is TRBJ1-5 and V is TRBV6-5, with TRBD1 matching 8 bases. This clonotype originated in a woman aged 45-59 years in good health. In DNA form, the CDR3 reads TGTGCCAGCAGAAAAGGGACAGGTTATCAGCCCCAGCATTTT. Protein: CASRKGTGYQPQHF.